Each of the 12 T cell receptor beta chains below was sequenced from the same sample in a study of cytomegalovirus exposure and HLA in healthy donors. The PCR had 60 Vbeta and 13 Jbeta primers. TCRdb's copy holds only in-frame clones and misses some; the assay was immunoSEQ multiplex PCR. The sample includes 200,000 or so clones, over 65% of them seen just once. Material: PBMCs. All receptors come from a woman in her 30s in good health and CMV-seronegative.

The J gene is TRBJ2-2, the V gene TRBV27; D is unclear. With 2 bases removed from V and 8 bases from J, the gap between germline ends came to 6 bases. The CDR3 runs to 12 residues. Germline assignment: CDR1 MNHEY and CDR2 SMNVEV (reference sequence). CDR3 sequence: CASSLGRGELFF. The CDR3 region has the DNA TGTGCCAGCAGTTTAGGCCGTGGGGAGCTGTTTTTT.

V usage is TRBV7-8 and J usage is TRBJ2-4; 16 bases map to TRBD2. The CDR3 runs 17 residues. With 7 bases clipped from V and 1 base from J, the junction kept 4 bases outside the gene matches. Germline loops: CDR1 SGHVS, CDR2 FQNEAQ. The CDR3 bases are TGTGCCAGCACCCCGGGACTAGCGGGGGGGGCCAAAAACATTCAGTACTTC. This encodes CASTPGLAGGAKNIQYF.

This clone was counted once. This sample includes further DNA sequences coding for the same CDR3. The chain links TRBV19 to TRBJ1-1; D is unclear. V dropped 5 bases and J dropped 3 bases, with 7 bases sitting between them. The CDR3 has 12 residues. Germline CDR1 and CDR2: LNHDA and SQIVND (reference sequence). CDR3 sequence reads: CASSRGYTEAFF. The CDR3 DNA sequence: TGTGCCAGTAGTCGAGGATACACTGAAGCTTTCTTT.

The chain has TRBV19 and TRBJ2-2; tentative D call: TRBD2 (5 bases). V gave up 4 bases and J gave up 5 bases, with 11 bases separating them. This CDR3 region has 14 residues. Germline V gene lookup returns CDR1 LNHDA and CDR2 SQIVND (reference sequence). The CDR3 DNA reads TGTGCCAGTAGTAATCTAGCCCTAACCGGGGAGCTGTTTTTT. Translated, it gives CASSNLALTGELFF.

The rearrangement links TRBV2 to TRBJ1-2, with 8 bases that match TRBD1. The germline CDR1 and CDR2 sequences are SNHLY and FYNNEI. V shed 5 bases, J shed 4 bases, and the junction held 3 bases outside the gene matches. The CDR3 length is 13 residues. This CDR3 is CASSPGQGYGYTF. The CDR3 DNA follows: TGTGCCAGCAGTCCCGGACAGGGCTATGGCTACACCTTC.

This clone is a singleton in its sample. CDR3 bases: TGTGCCAGCAGCCGAAAAGACAGGGGGGATACTGAAGCTTTCTTT. Amino acids: CASSRKDRGDTEAFF. The V gene is TRBV5-4, the J gene TRBJ1-1, with 9 positions matching TRBD1. CDR3 length equals 15 residues. In germline, CDR1 is SGHNT, CDR2 YYREEE (reference sequence). With 4 bases clipped from V and 5 bases from J, the junction kept 9 bases outside the gene matches.

This clone showed up just once. The chain links TRBV27 to TRBJ1-2; a weak D match, TRBD1 (5 bases). This CDR3 is 14 amino acids long. The germline V gene encodes CDR1 MNHEY and CDR2 SMNVEV (reference sequence). V lost 2 bases and J 3 bases, leaving 10 bases between the germline ends. The CDR3 DNA reads TGTGCCAGCAGTTTAGGCGGGGGGGACTATGGCTACACCTTC. It codes for CASSLGGGDYGYTF.

This rearrangement joins TRBV7-3 to TRBJ1-1; 12 bases are shared with TRBD1. V was clipped by 5 bases and J by 1 base; unmatched bases: 5. Per the germline V gene, CDR1 is SGHTA and CDR2 is FQGTGA. This CDR3 region has 16 residues. The CDR3 region has the DNA TGTGCCAGCAGCCCTGGGACAGGGGGCGGGAACACTGAAGCTTTCTTT. Amino acids: CASSPGTGGGNTEAFF. Based on the CDR3 plus reference TRBV7-3 and TRBJ1-1, the full variable domain is GAGVSQTPSNKVTEKGKYVELRCDPISGHTALYWYRQSLGQGPEFLIYFQGTGAADDSGLPNDRFFAVRPEGSVSTLKIQRTERGDSAVYLCASSPGTGGGNTEAFFGQGTRLTVV.

The rearrangement joins TRBV4-1 to TRBJ1-5; 9 bases line up with TRBD1. This CDR3 contains 16 residues. V was clipped by 1 base and J by 3 bases; unmatched bases: 4. The germline V gene has CDR1 MGHRA and CDR2 YSYEKL. The CDR3 region has the DNA TGCGCCAGCAGCCAAGTCACAGGGGGCTTCAATCAGCCCCAGCATTTT. Protein sequence: CASSQVTGGFNQPQHF.

The CDR3 protein is CAWSVSDRATGELFF. For the CDR3, the DNA is TGTGCCTGGAGTGTATCGGACAGGGCCACCGGGGAGCTGTTTTTT. The chain joins TRBV30 to TRBJ2-2, with 8 bases aligning to TRBD1. V lost 0 bases to trimming and J lost 4 bases; unmatched junction nucleotides: 4. The CDR3 has 15 amino acids. Per the germline V gene, CDR1 is GTSNPN and CDR2 is SVGIG (reference sequence).

The genes are TRBV9 and TRBJ1-2, with a weak D call TRBD1 (6 bases). The CDR3 loop spans 14 amino acids. Germline V lookup: CDR1 SGDLS, CDR2 YYNGEE. Trimming cost V 3 bases and J 4 bases, with 13 bases left between them. The CDR3 bases are TGTGCCAGCAGCGCAACAGGGTTTGGCTATGGCTACACCTTC. This translates into CASSATGFGYGYTF.

The chain joins TRBV9 to TRBJ2-2; TRBD1 matches 7 bases. Germline V gene lookup returns CDR1 SGDLS and CDR2 YYNGEE. The J segment lost 6 bases and the V segment lost 0 bases, leaving 11 bases of the junction unmatched. CDR3 length equals 17 residues. CDR3 sequence reads: CASSVVGQIMVAGELFF. The CDR3, as DNA: TGTGCCAGCAGCGTAGTGGGACAGATAATGGTGGCCGGGGAGCTGTTTTTT.